The T cell receptor beta chain under discussion was sequenced for a study of human T cells and chemical hapten exposure. Study-level information: The patients, most of them female, presented with alopecia areata, totalis or universalis.

This clonotype appeared many times. Using its own MiXCR run on the RACE reads, TCRdb lists one record per CDR3 protein. This sample has roughly 150,000 distinct CDR3 sequences, with about 11% found just once. Time point defined: patch test 2, 6 weeks after DPC sensitization. The treatment was: therapeutic diphenylcyclopropenone sensitization with weekly scalp DPC. The input for sequencing was whole blood, taken in connection with sensitization to the hapten diphenylcyclopropenone (DPC). This sequence was found in a woman between 50 and 59 years old with alopecia areata. Some clones in this sample may be carry-over from other donors' samples.

In DNA, the CDR3 is TGCGCCAGCAGTCAGGGGGTAGCGGGATCTGATACGCAGTATTTT. Amino acid sequence: CASSQGVAGSDTQYF. The J gene is TRBJ2-3, the V gene TRBV23-1; 8 positions match TRBD2. TRBV23-1 is marked as an open reading frame, function uncertain. V was clipped by 3 bases and J by 6 bases; unmatched bases: 8. There are 15 residues in the CDR3.